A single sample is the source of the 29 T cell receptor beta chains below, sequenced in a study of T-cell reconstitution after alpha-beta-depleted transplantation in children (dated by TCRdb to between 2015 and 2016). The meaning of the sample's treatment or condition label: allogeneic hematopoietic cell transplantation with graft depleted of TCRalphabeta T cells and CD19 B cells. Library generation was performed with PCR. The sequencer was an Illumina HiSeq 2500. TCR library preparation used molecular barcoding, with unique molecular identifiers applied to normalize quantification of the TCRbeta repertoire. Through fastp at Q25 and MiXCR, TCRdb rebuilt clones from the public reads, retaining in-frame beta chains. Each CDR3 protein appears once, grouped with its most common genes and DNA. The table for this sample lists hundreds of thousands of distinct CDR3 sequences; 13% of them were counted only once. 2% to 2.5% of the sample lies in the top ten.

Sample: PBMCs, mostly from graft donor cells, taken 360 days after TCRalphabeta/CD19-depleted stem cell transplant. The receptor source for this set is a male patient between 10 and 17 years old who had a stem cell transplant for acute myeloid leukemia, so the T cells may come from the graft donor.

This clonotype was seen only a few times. CDR3 sequence: CATSERHRAADTQYF. CDR3 coding DNA: TGTGCCACCAGTGAAAGACACAGGGCAGCAGATACGCAGTATTTT. The chain is built from TRBV24-1 and TRBJ2-3, with D perhaps TRBD1 (6 bases). This CDR3 region has 15 residues. The V end lost 4 bases, the J end lost 4 bases, and 14 bases lay between the germline ends. Germline CDR1 and CDR2: KGHDR and SFDVKD.

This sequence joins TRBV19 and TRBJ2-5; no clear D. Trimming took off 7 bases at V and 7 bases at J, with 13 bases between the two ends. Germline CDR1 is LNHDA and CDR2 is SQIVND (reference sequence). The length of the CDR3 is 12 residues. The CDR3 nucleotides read TGTGCCAGTAAGGACCCTTTTTCGACCCAGTACTTC. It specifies CASKDPFSTQYF.

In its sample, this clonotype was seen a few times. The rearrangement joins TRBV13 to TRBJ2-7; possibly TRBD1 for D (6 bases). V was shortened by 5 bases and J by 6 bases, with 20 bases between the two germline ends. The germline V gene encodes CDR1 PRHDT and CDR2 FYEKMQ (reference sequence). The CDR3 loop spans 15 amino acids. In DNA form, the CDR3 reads TGTGCCAGCAGCCCAACAGGGCGGCCTGCCTCCGAGCAGTACTTC. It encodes CASSPTGRPASEQYF.

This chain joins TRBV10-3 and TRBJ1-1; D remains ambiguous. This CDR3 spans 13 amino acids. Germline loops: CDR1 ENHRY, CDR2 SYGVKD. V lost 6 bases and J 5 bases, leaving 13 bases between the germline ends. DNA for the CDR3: TGTGCCATCAGGGACGGTGGGTTTACTGAAGCTTTCTTT. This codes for CAIRDGGFTEAFF.

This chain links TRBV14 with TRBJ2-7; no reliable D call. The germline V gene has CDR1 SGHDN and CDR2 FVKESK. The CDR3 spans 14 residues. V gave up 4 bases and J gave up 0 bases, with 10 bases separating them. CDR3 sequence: CASSPYDNSYEQYF. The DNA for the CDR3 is TGTGCCAGCAGCCCCTATGATAACTCCTACGAGCAGTACTTC.

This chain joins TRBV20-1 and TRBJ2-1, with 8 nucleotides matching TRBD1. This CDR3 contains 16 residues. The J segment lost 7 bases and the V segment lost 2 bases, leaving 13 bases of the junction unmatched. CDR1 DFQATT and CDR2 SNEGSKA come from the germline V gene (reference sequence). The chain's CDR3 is CSARNIPGQVGNEQFF. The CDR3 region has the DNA TGCAGTGCTAGAAATATTCCGGGACAGGTGGGAAATGAGCAGTTCTTC.

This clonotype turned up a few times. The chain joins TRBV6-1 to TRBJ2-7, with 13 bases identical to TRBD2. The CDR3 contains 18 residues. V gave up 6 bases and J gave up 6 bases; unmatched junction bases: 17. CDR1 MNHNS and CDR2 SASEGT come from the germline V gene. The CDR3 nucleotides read TGTGCCAGCAGCCCTAATTTACTAGCGGGAGGGCCCCAAGGCGAGCAGTACTTC. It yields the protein CASSPNLLAGGPQGEQYF.

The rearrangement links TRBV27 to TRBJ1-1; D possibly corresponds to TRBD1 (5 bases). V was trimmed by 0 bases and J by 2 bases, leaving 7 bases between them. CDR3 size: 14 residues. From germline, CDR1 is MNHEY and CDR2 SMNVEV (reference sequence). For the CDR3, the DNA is TGTGCCAGCAGTTTATCGGGGCCTAACACTGAAGCTTTCTTT. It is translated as CASSLSGPNTEAFF.

The CDR3 nucleotides are TGTGCCAGCATCTCAAAGGAGGCAAACGGGGAGCTGTTTTTT. This sequence encodes CASISKEANGELFF. The chain links TRBV6-1 to TRBJ2-2; a possible D gene is TRBD2 (5 bases). The CDR3 length is 14 residues. Trimming took off 7 bases at V and 7 bases at J, with 16 bases between the two ends. In germline, CDR1 is MNHNS, CDR2 SASEGT.

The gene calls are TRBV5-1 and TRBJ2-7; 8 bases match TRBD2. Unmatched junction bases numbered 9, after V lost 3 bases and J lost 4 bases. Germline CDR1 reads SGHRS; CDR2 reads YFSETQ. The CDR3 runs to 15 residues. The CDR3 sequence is CASSSAYRGGYEQYF. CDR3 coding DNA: TGCGCCAGCAGCTCCGCTTACCGGGGGGGGTACGAGCAGTACTTC. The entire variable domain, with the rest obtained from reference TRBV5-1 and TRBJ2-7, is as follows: KAGVTQTPRYLIKTRGQQVTLSCSPISGHRSVSWYQQTPGQGLQFLFEYFSETQRNKGNFPGRFSGRQFSNSRSEMNVSTLELGDSALYLCASSSAYRGGYEQYFGPGTRLTVT.

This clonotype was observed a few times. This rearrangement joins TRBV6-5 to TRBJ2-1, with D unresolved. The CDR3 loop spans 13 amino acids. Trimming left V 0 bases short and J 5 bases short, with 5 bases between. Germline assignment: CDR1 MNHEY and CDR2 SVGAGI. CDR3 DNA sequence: TGTGCCAGCAGTTACTCCAGGAACAATGAGCAGTTCTTC. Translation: CASSYSRNNEQFF.

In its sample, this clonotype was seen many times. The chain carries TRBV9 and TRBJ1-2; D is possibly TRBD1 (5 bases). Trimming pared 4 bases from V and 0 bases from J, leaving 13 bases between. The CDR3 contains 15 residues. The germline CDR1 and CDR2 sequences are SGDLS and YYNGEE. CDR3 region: CASSPSGRSNYGYTF. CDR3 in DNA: TGTGCCAGCAGCCCCTCAGGGCGATCTAACTATGGCTACACCTTC.

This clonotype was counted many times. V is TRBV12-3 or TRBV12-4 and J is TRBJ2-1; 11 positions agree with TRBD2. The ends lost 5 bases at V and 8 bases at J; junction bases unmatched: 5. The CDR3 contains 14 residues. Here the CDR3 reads CASSREGLADEQFF. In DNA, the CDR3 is TGTGCCAGCAGTCGAGAGGGACTAGCGGATGAGCAGTTCTTC.

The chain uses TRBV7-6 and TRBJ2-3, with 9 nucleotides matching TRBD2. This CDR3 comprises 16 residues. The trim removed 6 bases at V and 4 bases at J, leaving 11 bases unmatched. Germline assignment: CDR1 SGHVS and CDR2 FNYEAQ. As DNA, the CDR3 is TGTGCCAGCAGTAACCTTAGCGGGAGAAGGGCAGATACGCAGTATTTT. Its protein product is CASSNLSGRRADTQYF.

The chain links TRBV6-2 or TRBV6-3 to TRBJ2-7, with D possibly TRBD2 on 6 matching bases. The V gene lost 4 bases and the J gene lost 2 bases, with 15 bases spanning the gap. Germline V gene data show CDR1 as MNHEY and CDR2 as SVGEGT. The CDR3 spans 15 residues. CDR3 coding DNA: TGTGCCAGCAGTTGGGGGACTGACCTGACCTACGAGCAGTACTTC. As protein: CASSWGTDLTYEQYF.

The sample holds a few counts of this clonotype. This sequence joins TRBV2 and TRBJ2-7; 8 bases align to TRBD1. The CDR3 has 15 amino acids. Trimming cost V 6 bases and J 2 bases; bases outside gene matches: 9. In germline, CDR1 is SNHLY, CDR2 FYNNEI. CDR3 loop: CASSLRTGPTYEQYF. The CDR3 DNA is TGTGCCAGCAGCCTCCGGACAGGGCCCACCTACGAGCAGTACTTC.

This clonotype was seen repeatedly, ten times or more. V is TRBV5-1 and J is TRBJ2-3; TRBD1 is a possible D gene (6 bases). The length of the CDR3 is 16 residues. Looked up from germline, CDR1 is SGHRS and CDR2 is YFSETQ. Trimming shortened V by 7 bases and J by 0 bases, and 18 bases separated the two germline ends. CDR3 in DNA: TGCGCCAGCTGCTGCCGTGGACAGACTAGCACAGATACGCAGTATTTT. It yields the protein CASCCRGQTSTDTQYF.

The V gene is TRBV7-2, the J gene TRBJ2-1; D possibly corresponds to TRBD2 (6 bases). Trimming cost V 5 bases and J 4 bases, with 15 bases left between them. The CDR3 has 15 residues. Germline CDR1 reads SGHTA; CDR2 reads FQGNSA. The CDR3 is CASSPGAEIYNEQFF. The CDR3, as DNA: TGTGCCAGCAGCCCGGGAGCGGAGATATACAATGAGCAGTTCTTC. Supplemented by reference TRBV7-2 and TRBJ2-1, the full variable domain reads GAGVSQSPSNKVTEKGKDVELRCDPISGHTALYWYRQSLGQGLEFLIYFQGNSAPDKSGLPSDRFSAERTGGSVSTLTIQRTQQEDSAVYLCASSPGAEIYNEQFFGPGTRLTVL.

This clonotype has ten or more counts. Here the CDR3 reads CSVVQWNSYEQYF. CDR3 nucleotide sequence: TGCAGCGTTGTGCAGTGGAACTCCTACGAGCAGTACTTC. V gene TRBV29-1 combines with J gene TRBJ2-7, with D unclear. The CDR3 is made up of 13 amino acids. Trimming pared 4 bases from V and 0 bases from J, leaving 10 bases between. CDR1 and CDR2 (germline): SQVTM, ANQGSEA.

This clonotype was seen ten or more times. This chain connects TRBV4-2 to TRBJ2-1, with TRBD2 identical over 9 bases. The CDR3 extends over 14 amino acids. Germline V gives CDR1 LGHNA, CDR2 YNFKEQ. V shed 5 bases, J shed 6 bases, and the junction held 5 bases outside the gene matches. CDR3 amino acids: CASSVAGVGNEQFF. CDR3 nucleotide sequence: TGTGCCAGCAGCGTAGCGGGAGTCGGCAATGAGCAGTTCTTC.

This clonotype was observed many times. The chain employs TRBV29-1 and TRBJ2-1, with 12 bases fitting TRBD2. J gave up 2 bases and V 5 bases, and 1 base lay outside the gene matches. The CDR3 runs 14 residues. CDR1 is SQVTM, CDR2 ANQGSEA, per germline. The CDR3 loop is CSVRLAGAYNEQFF. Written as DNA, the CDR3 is TGCAGCGTTCGACTAGCGGGAGCCTACAATGAGCAGTTCTTC.

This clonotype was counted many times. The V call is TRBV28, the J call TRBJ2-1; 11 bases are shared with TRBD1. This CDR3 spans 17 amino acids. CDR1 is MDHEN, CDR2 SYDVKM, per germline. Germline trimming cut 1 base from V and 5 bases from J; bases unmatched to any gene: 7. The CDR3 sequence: CASSLSKGDRGNNEQFF. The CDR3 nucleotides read TGTGCCAGCAGTTTATCAAAGGGGGACAGGGGGAACAATGAGCAGTTCTTC.

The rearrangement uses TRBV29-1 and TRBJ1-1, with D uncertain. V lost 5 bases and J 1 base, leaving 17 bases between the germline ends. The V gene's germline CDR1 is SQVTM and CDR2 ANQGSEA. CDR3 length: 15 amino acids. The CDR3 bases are TGCAGCGTTAAGGCGAGGTTGGGTACGAACACTGAAGCTTTCTTT. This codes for CSVKARLGTNTEAFF.

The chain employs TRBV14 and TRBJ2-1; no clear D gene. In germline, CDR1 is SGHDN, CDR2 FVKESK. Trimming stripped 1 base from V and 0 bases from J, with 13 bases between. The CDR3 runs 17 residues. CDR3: CASSQVRIRSSYNEQFF. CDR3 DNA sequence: TGTGCCAGCAGCCAAGTAAGGATACGGAGCTCCTACAATGAGCAGTTCTTC.

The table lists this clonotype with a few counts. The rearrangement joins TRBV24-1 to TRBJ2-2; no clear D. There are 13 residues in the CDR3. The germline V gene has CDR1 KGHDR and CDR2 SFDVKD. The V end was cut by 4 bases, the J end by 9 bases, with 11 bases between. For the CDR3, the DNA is TGTGCCACCAGTGAGGCAGGCCCCCGGGAGCTGTTTTTT. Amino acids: CATSEAGPRELFF.

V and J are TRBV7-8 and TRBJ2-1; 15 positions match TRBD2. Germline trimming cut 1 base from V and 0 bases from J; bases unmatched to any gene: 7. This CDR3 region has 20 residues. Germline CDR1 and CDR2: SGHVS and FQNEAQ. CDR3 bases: TGTGCCAGCAGCTTAGGGGGACTAGCGGGAGGCCATCTCTCCTACAATGAGCAGTTCTTC. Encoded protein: CASSLGGLAGGHLSYNEQFF.

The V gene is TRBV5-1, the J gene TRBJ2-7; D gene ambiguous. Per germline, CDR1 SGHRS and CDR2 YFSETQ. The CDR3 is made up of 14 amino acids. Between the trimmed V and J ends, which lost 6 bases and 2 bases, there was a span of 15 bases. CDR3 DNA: TGCGCCAGCACCCACCCCGGCAGACCCTACGAGCAGTACTTC. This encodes CASTHPGRPYEQYF.

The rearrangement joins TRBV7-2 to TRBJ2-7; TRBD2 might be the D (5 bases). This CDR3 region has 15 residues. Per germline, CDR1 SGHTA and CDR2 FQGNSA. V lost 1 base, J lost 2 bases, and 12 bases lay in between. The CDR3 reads CASSLVPLGAYEQYF. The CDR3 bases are TGTGCCAGCAGCTTAGTCCCTCTGGGAGCCTACGAGCAGTACTTC.

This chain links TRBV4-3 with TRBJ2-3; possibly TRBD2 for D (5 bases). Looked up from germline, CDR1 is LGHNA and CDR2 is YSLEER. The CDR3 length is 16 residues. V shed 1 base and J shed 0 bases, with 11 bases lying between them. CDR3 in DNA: TGCGCCAGCAGCCAAGCGGTAGCGACTAGCACAGATACGCAGTATTTT. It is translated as CASSQAVATSTDTQYF.